The subject of this entry is one T cell receptor (beta chain). The protocol was immunoSEQ multiplex PCR, while the TCRdb copy is restricted to in-frame clones and leaves out a portion. The sample includes 5,500 to 7,000 clones, 70% to 75% seen only once; the top ten take about 7%. This sample stems from a study of tumor T cells in aggressive B-cell lymphoma. Losses at the gene ends were 6 bases for V and 6 bases for J; bases not matched to a gene: 6. Germline V lookup: CDR1 MNHEY, CDR2 SMNVEV (reference sequence). The CDR3 consists of 14 residues. What was sequenced was tumor tissue. This TCR came from an adult with diffuse large B cell lymphoma. This sequence joins TRBV27 and TRBJ2-7; 12 nucleotides align to TRBD2. The CDR3 coding sequence is TGTGCCAGCAGCCTAGCGGGAGGGCCGGGCGAGCAGTACTTC. This encodes CASSLAGGPGEQYF.